The 11 T cell receptor beta chains reported below all come from one sample, sequenced in a study of cytomegalovirus exposure and HLA in healthy donors. The study ran its PCR with 60 Vbeta and 13 Jbeta primers. Sequencing was performed with immunoSEQ multiplex PCR; in TCRdb, only in-frame clones are kept and a portion is missing. The table shows more than 110,000 clones, with 75% to 85% occurring only once. The sequenced sample was PBMCs. These receptors were obtained from a female donor in good health and CMV-seronegative.

The V gene is TRBV5-1, the J gene TRBJ1-1, with 10 bases fitting TRBD1. After removal of 3 bases from V and 1 base from J, the junction contained 3 bases not matched to a gene. The CDR3 runs to 15 residues. Germline V CDR1 and CDR2: SGHRS, YFSETQ. The CDR3 protein is CASSWTGGENTEAFF. In nucleotides, the CDR3 is TGCGCCAGCAGCTGGACAGGGGGGGAGAACACTGAAGCTTTCTTT.

This clone has a handful of counts. The chain employs TRBV5-1 and TRBJ2-1; D is ambiguous. Germline V lookup: CDR1 SGHRS, CDR2 YFSETQ. The CDR3 length is 15 residues. V lost 5 bases and J lost 7, with 19 bases in between. CDR3 coding DNA: TGCGCCAGCAGTTTCCGCCTCCAAACCGGGAATGAGCAGTTCTTC. Encoded protein: CASSFRLQTGNEQFF.

The rearrangement links TRBV7-8 to TRBJ2-3, with 10 positions matching TRBD2. The germline gives CDR1 SGHVS, CDR2 FQNEAQ. The CDR3 is 14 amino acids. The V segment lost 3 bases and the J segment 8 bases; nucleotides outside the gene matches: 5. CDR3 amino acids: CASSLLAGAGTQYF. DNA for the CDR3: TGTGCCAGCAGCTTGCTAGCGGGAGCCGGTACGCAGTATTTT.

The rearrangement joins TRBV18 to TRBJ1-3; D is uncertain. Germline assignment: CDR1 KGHSH and CDR2 LQKENI. This CDR3 is built from 15 residues. The V and J ends lost 5 bases and 0 bases respectively, with 11 bases between them. This chain's CDR3 is CASSTGLNSGNTIYF. CDR3 coding DNA: TGTGCCAGCTCAACCGGACTGAACTCTGGAAACACCATATATTTT.

J is TRBJ2-5 and V is TRBV19, with a tentative D call TRBD2 (6 bases). The CDR3 sequence is 13 residues long. Germline CDR1 LNHDA, CDR2 SQIVND (reference sequence). V lost 1 base to trimming and J lost 5 bases, with 8 bases between them. The CDR3 loop is CASSIGGVETQYF. The CDR3 DNA is TGTGCCAGTAGTATAGGGGGGGTCGAGACCCAGTACTTC.

The genes are TRBV7-8 and TRBJ2-7; D possibly corresponds to TRBD2 (7 bases). Trimming shortened V by 1 base and J by 0 bases, and 19 bases separated the two germline ends. Germline V gene sequence: CDR1 SGHVS, CDR2 FQNEAQ. The CDR3 has 18 amino acids. The CDR3 protein is CASSLGIFGGGHSYEQYF. Here the CDR3 DNA reads TGTGCCAGCAGCTTAGGTATTTTTGGCGGGGGCCACTCCTACGAGCAGTACTTC.

The chain employs TRBV29-1 and TRBJ2-1; 9 nucleotides align to TRBD2. V trimming: 7 bases; J trimming: 3 bases; junction bases outside the gene matches: 4. CDR3 length: 13 amino acids. Germline lookup yields CDR1 SQVTM and CDR2 ANQGSEA. In DNA, the CDR3 is TGCAGCGGTAGTAGCGGGGGCTACAATGAGCAGTTCTTC. Its translation: CSGSSGGYNEQFF.

The genes are TRBV19 and TRBJ1-2; D uncertain. This CDR3 region has 10 residues. Germline CDR1 LNHDA, CDR2 SQIVND (reference sequence). The V end lost 10 bases, the J end lost 8 bases, and 11 bases lay between the germline ends. CDR3 loop: CATYAVGYTF. Written as DNA, the CDR3 is TGTGCCACCTACGCCGTAGGCTACACCTTC. The full variable domain, with the rest looked up from reference TRBV19 and TRBJ1-2, is DGGITQSPKYLFRKEGQNVTLSCEQNLNHDAMYWYRQDPGQGLRLIYYSQIVNDFQKGDIAEGYSVSREKKESFPLTVTSAQKNPTAFYLCATYAVGYTFGSGTRLTVV.

The chain has TRBV10-2 and TRBJ1-1; TRBD1 matches 11 bases. This CDR3 has 16 amino acids. V gave up 4 bases and J gave up 6 bases; unmatched junction bases: 10. Per germline, CDR1 WSHSY and CDR2 SAAADI. In nucleotides, the CDR3 is TGCGCCAGCAGTGCCTGGACAGGGGGCATGGGCGCTGAAGCTTTCTTT. Amino acid sequence: CASSAWTGGMGAEAFF.

The chain is built from TRBV11-3 and TRBJ1-1; a weak D match, TRBD1 (5 bases). Between the trimmed V and J ends, which lost 1 base and 7 bases, there was a span of 13 bases. This CDR3 spans 14 amino acids. Germline CDR1 SGHNT, CDR2 YENEEA. Written as DNA, the CDR3 is TGTGCCAGCAGCTTAGGTCAGGGCGTGTTTGAAGCTTTCTTT. This encodes CASSLGQGVFEAFF.

The gene calls are TRBV2 and TRBJ1-4, with D uncertain. Germline values: CDR1 SNHLY, CDR2 FYNNEI. The CDR3 loop spans 10 amino acids. The ends were cut back, 8 bases at V and 14 bases at J, with 12 bases in the middle. CDR3 nucleotides: TGTGCCAGCTACCTGAACGGGCTGTTTTTT. This sequence encodes CASYLNGLFF.